Listed here are 7 T cell receptor beta chains from one sample, sequenced in a study of CD8+ T cells in alopecia areata. The authors extracted RNA and reverse transcribed it into cDNA as the sequencing template. Repertoires were generated with immunoSEQ multiplex PCR, while TCRdb's copy carries only in-frame clones and drops some. The sample was found to contain about 270,000 clones, and every one recurs. On the basis of CD4, CD8alpha, NKG2D, NKG2ACE and other markers, pooled cutaneous lymph node cells were sorted. Sequenced: CD4+ T cells sorted from a lymph node. Receptors originate from a C3H/HeJ mouse with alopecia areata. These mice share the MHC haplotype H2-k.

As concerns this clone: Genes and germline come from the mouse. The read ends 4 residues before the CDR3 terminus; that terminus is restored from the germline J gene. This rearrangement joins TRBV19 to TRBJ2-1, with 8 bases lining up with TRBD2. V was pared by 4 bases and J by 2 bases, with 2 bases of the junction left unmatched. The germline gives CDR1 FNHDT, CDR2 SITEND (reference sequence). The CDR3 spans 14 residues. Here the CDR3 reads CASSGLGYYAEQFF. The part of the CDR3 DNA that was read is TGTGCCAGCAGTGGACTGGGATACTATGCT.

Note on this clone: The listed genes are named as in mouse. With the read ending 4 residues before the CDR3 end, the germline J gene is used to fill in that end. Other nucleotide sequences from this sample produce the same CDR3. The chain couples TRBV19 to TRBJ2-1, with TRBD2 matching over 9 bases. Germline CDR1 FNHDT, CDR2 SITEND (reference sequence). V shed 3 bases, J shed 1 base, and the junction held 2 bases outside the gene matches. The CDR3 has 15 residues. CDR3 DNA (partial): TGTGCCAGCAGTACCGACTGGGGGAACTATGCT. Residues: CASSTDWGNYA. The entire CDR3 reads CASSTDWGNYAEQFF.

Note on this clone: The germline and genes are mouse ones. The read stops 4 residues short of the end of the CDR3; the missing end is completed from the germline J gene. This sequence joins TRBV17 and TRBJ2-1; 9 bases fit TRBD2. The CDR3 covers 13 residues. Germline V CDR1 and CDR2: MNHDT, YYDKIL. Incomplete CDR3 DNA: TGTGCTAGCAGTAAGTTGGGGGGGCCT. Its translation is CASSKLGGP. The full CDR3 reads CASSKLGGPEQFF. Full variable domain (remainder filled in from reference TRBV17 and TRBJ2-1): DTTVKQNPRYKLARVGKPVNLICSQTMNHDTMYWYQKKPNQAPKLLLFYYDKILNREADTFEKFQSSRPNNSFCSLYIGSAGLEYSAMYLCASSKLGGPEQFFGPGTRLTVL.

A note on this clone: All gene names here are mouse names. The CDR3 protein is CASGDSWGLNTLYF. The DNA read from the CDR3 is TGTGCCAGCGGTGATTCCTGGGGGCTAAAC. The rearrangement uses TRBV13-2 and TRBJ2-4; D is possibly TRBD2 (7 bases). The CDR3 end lies 4 residues beyond the end of the read and is filled in from the germline J gene. Per the germline V gene, CDR1 is NNHNN and CDR2 is SYGAGS (reference sequence). CDR3 size: 14 residues.

Concerning this clone: Gene labels here are mouse ones. The CDR3 goes on 4 residues after the read ends, and that part is filled in from the germline J gene. The rearrangement uses TRBV5 and TRBJ2-5, with 9 bases lining up with TRBD2. This CDR3 is built from 16 residues. The V gene end was trimmed by 2 bases and the J gene end by 1 base; junction bases not matched to a gene: 4. CDR1 is LGHNA, CDR2 YNLKQL, per germline (reference sequence). The CDR3 loop is CASSQPRLGDQDTQYF. The covered CDR3 bases are TGTGCCAGCAGCCAACCCAGACTGGGGGACCAAGAC.

This clone was seen only a few times. Germline and genes: mouse. The read falls 4 residues short of the CDR3 end, and the missing part is taken from the germline J gene. The chain employs TRBV31 and TRBJ1-2; 9 bases map to TRBD1. Looked up from germline, CDR1 is GKSSPN and CDR2 is SITVG. This CDR3 has 12 residues. J gave up 2 bases and V 5 bases, and 0 bases lay outside the gene matches. CDR3 DNA, as far as it was read: TGTGCCTGGGGACAGGGGAACTCC. Translation gives CAWGQGNS. The whole CDR3 is CAWGQGNSDYTF.

As regards this clone: Gene and germline names: mouse. The CDR3 extends 4 residues past the end of the read, so its final part is completed from the germline J gene. Other DNA variants within this sample encode the same CDR3. The chain links TRBV5 to TRBJ2-7; D gene unclear. This CDR3 spans 13 amino acids. Trimming stripped 0 bases from V and 2 bases from J, with 5 bases between. Germline V lookup: CDR1 LGHNA, CDR2 YNLKQL (reference sequence). CDR3 sequence: CASSQDDTYEQYF. CDR3 DNA (partial): TGTGCCAGCAGCCAAGACGACACCTAT.